A selection of T cell receptor beta chains follows, all from one sample in a study of CD8+ T cells in alopecia areata. The data were produced by immunoSEQ multiplex PCR, yet TCRdb's version contains in-frame clones alone and is incomplete. The sample records tens of thousands of clones, approximately 66% being singletons. The specimen was CD8+ T cells sorted from blood, collected at week 24, from a patient treated with tofacitinib. These receptor sequences come from a human donor with alopecia areata. Each CDR3 is given with its conserved first and last residue. A D gene is named only where the DNA matches it firmly. Some rows have no size entry. The others give once, few or many, or a class for an expanded clone.

length	D	J	size	V	CDR3	DNA
14	NA	TRBJ2-5	NA	TRBV19	CASSITGVAETQYF	TGTGCCAGTAGTATTACAGGAGTTGCTGAGACCCAGTACTTC
14	NA	TRBJ1-4	NA	TRBV29-1	CSVEVAGDGEKLFF	TGCAGCGTTGAAGTAGCAGGGGACGGTGAAAAACTGTTTTTT
16	TRBD2	TRBJ2-1	NA	TRBV5-1	CASSLGLAERNNEQFF	TGCGCCAGCAGCTTGGGACTAGCGGAGAGAAACAATGAGCAGTTCTTC
16	TRBD2	TRBJ2-5	NA	TRBV7-8	CASSFLERGGPGTQYF	TGTGCCAGCAGCTTCTTGGAGCGGGGGGGCCCCGGGACCCAGTACTTC
13	TRBD1	TRBJ1-1	NA	TRBV5-1	CASSLNRGTEAFF	TGCGCCAGCAGCTTAAACAGGGGGACTGAAGCTTTCTTT
13	NA	TRBJ1-1	NA	TRBV28	CASSFFGNTEAFF	TGTGCCAGCAGTTTTTTTGGGAACACTGAAGCTTTCTTT
17	NA	TRBJ1-1	few	TRBV5-1	CASSPRFEGMESAEAFF	TGCGCCAGCAGCCCCCGTTTTGAGGGAATGGAGTCAGCTGAAGCTTTCTTT
15	NA	TRBJ1-2	NA	TRBV13	CASSLLGNVNDGYTF	TGTGCCAGCAGCTTACTCGGGAATGTGAACGATGGCTACACCTTC
16	TRBD1	TRBJ2-7	once	TRBV4-1	CASSHSPGQGADEQYF	TGCGCCAGCAGCCATTCACCGGGACAGGGGGCGGACGAGCAGTACTTC
17	NA	TRBJ2-5	NA	TRBV11-2	CASSYSGRRSVLETQYF	TGTGCCAGCAGCTATTCGGGACGACGTAGCGTTCTTGAGACCCAGTACTTC
14	NA	TRBJ2-2	NA	TRBV5-1	CASSLNQGTGELFF	TGCGCCAGCAGCTTGAACCAGGGGACCGGGGAGCTGTTTTTT
15	TRBD2	TRBJ2-7	few	TRBV2	CASNPSGGQSYEQYF	TGTGCCAGCAACCCTAGCGGGGGGCAATCCTACGAGCAGTACTTC
15	TRBD2	TRBJ2-1	NA	TRBV29-1	CSVEVGLAAYNEQFF	TGCAGCGTTGAGGTAGGGCTAGCGGCCTACAATGAGCAGTTCTTC
12	NA	TRBJ1-1	NA	TRBV4-1	CASSQGWTEAFF	TGCGCCAGCAGCCAAGGGTGGACTGAAGCTTTCTTT
11	NA	TRBJ2-4	few	TRBV21-1	CASSKRNIQYF	TGTGCCAGCAGCAAAAGGAACATTCAGTACTTC
15	NA	TRBJ1-1	NA	TRBV28	CASSLCPYRPCEAFF	TGTGCCAGCAGTTTATGCCCCTACAGGCCTTGTGAAGCTTTCTTT
16	NA	TRBJ2-1	few	TRBV7-9	CASSLARAGGTNEQFF	TGTGCCAGCAGCTTAGCGCGGGCGGGCGGTACCAATGAGCAGTTCTTC
16	NA	TRBJ1-5	few	TRBV7-2	CASSLGGRLINQPQHF	TGTGCCAGCAGCTTAGGAGGGAGACTGATCAATCAGCCCCAGCATTTT
15	NA	TRBJ2-5	NA	TRBV11-1	CASSLLYAGKETQYF	TGTGCCAGCAGCCTATTGTATGCAGGGAAAGAGACCCAGTACTTC
15	TRBD2	TRBJ2-5	few	TRBV7-9	CASSPIASGQETQYF	TGTGCCAGCAGCCCAATCGCTAGCGGGCAAGAGACCCAGTACTTC
14	NA	TRBJ2-7	NA	TRBV27	CASSPWDNSYEQYF	TGTGCCAGCAGTCCCTGGGACAACTCCTACGAGCAGTACTTC
16	NA	TRBJ2-1	NA	TRBV4-2	CASSLTGTYVYNEQFF	TGTGCCAGCAGCTTAACCGGGACTTATGTTTACAATGAGCAGTTCTTC
16	TRBD1	TRBJ1-1	NA	TRBV27	CASSPGTGIMNTEAFF	TGTGCCAGCAGTCCCGGGACAGGGATCATGAACACTGAAGCTTTCTTT
14	NA	TRBJ1-1	NA	TRBV7-9	CASSLGGVNTEAFF	TGTGCCAGCAGCTTGGGCGGCGTAAACACTGAAGCTTTCTTT
15	NA	TRBJ2-3	NA	TRBV4-3	CASSQERSFTDTQYF	TGCGCCAGCAGCCAAGAAAGGTCTTTCACAGATACGCAGTATTTT
15	NA	TRBJ2-1	NA	TRBV4-3	CASSPTFGASNEQFF	TGCGCCAGCAGCCCTACCTTTGGGGCCTCGAATGAGCAGTTCTTC
17	NA	TRBJ1-4	NA	TRBV7-9	CASSSPGYRATNEKLFF	TGTGCCAGCAGCTCCCCTGGTTACAGAGCAACTAATGAAAAACTGTTTTTT
15	TRBD2	TRBJ2-1	few	TRBV7-2	CASSTLAGGYNEQFF	TGTGCCAGCAGCACCCTAGCGGGGGGCTACAATGAGCAGTTCTTC
12	TRBD1	TRBJ2-7	few	TRBV29-1	CSVVWQGVEQYF	TGCAGCGTTGTGTGGCAGGGGGTCGAGCAGTACTTC
18	TRBD2	TRBJ2-3	few	TRBV7-9	CASSPWTSGGAKTDTQYF	TGTGCCAGCAGCCCGTGGACTAGCGGGGGGGCTAAGACAGATACGCAGTATTTT
13	TRBD1	TRBJ2-7	NA	TRBV7-9	CASTPTGNYEQYF	TGTGCCAGCACACCGACAGGGAACTACGAGCAGTACTTC
14	TRBD1	TRBJ2-2	NA	TRBV4-2	CASSQGTGTGELFF	TGTGCCAGCAGCCAAGGGACAGGGACCGGGGAGCTGTTTTTT
13	NA	TRBJ2-7	NA	TRBV30	CAWRWESSYEQYF	TGTGCCTGGAGATGGGAGAGCTCCTACGAGCAGTACTTC
13	TRBD1	TRBJ2-1	NA	TRBV7-9	CASSPGTGDEQFF	TGTGCCAGCAGCCCGGGGACAGGGGACGAGCAGTTCTTC
14	NA	TRBJ2-7	NA	TRBV4-2	CASSQGGTPYEQYF	TGTGCCAGCAGCCAAGGGGGGACACCCTACGAGCAGTACTTC
13	NA	TRBJ2-7	once	TRBV7-6	CASSLDGTYEQYF	TGTGCCAGCAGCTTGGACGGTACCTACGAGCAGTACTTC
14	NA	TRBJ1-5	NA	TRBV13	CASSIAGANQPQHF	TGTGCCAGCAGCATCGCAGGGGCCAATCAGCCCCAGCATTTT
14	NA	TRBJ2-3	NA	TRBV29-1	CSVFPLPGADTQYF	TGCAGCGTCTTCCCTCTCCCAGGGGCAGATACGCAGTATTTT
15	NA	TRBJ1-1	once	TRBV4-3	CASSQETGAVTEAFF	TGCGCCAGCAGCCAAGAGACGGGGGCGGTCACTGAAGCTTTCTTT
12	NA	TRBJ1-1	NA	TRBV13	CASSLGVVEAFF	TGTGCCAGCAGCTTAGGGGTCGTTGAAGCTTTCTTT
16	TRBD1	TRBJ2-3	NA	TRBV30	CAWSVGTGAGTDTQYF	TGTGCCTGGAGTGTAGGGACAGGGGCAGGCACAGATACGCAGTATTTT
15	TRBD1	TRBJ1-1	few	TRBV4-3	CASSQDQGVNTEAFF	TGCGCCAGCAGCCAAGATCAGGGGGTGAACACTGAAGCTTTCTTT
16	TRBD2	TRBJ2-3	once	TRBV2	CASSESGLADTDTQYF	TGTGCCAGCAGTGAGTCCGGACTAGCGGACACAGATACGCAGTATTTT
13	TRBD1	TRBJ2-5	NA	TRBV7-8	CASIDRESETQYF	TGTGCCAGCATAGACAGGGAGTCAGAGACCCAGTACTTC
16	NA	TRBJ1-6	NA	TRBV13	CASSLGQRPYNSPLHF	TGTGCCAGCAGCTTAGGACAGCGACCCTATAATTCACCCCTCCACTTT
15	TRBD1	TRBJ2-5	once	TRBV27	CASSLGTGLEETQYF	TGTGCCAGCAGTTTGGGGACAGGGTTAGAAGAGACCCAGTACTTC
14	NA	TRBJ2-1	NA	TRBV5-6	CASSLLAAFNEQFF	TGTGCCAGCAGCTTGCTAGCCGCTTTCAATGAGCAGTTCTTC
16	TRBD1	TRBJ2-7	NA	TRBV7-9	CASSLRQGVSSYEQYF	TGTGCCAGCAGCTTAAGACAGGGGGTGAGCTCCTACGAGCAGTACTTC
12	NA	TRBJ2-1	few	TRBV23-1	CASSQAGDEQFF	TGCGCCAGCAGTCAAGCCGGGGATGAGCAGTTCTTC
14	TRBD2	TRBJ2-7	NA	TRBV30	CAWSEAGGSYEQYF	TGTGCCTGGAGTGAAGCGGGAGGCTCCTACGAGCAGTACTTC
11	NA	TRBJ2-7	NA	TRBV13	CASSLLGEQYF	TGTGCCAGCAGCTTACTCGGGGAGCAGTACTTC
16	NA	TRBJ2-3	few	TRBV27	CASSPSAGAAPDTQYF	TGTGCCAGCAGTCCATCCGCTGGAGCGGCCCCAGATACGCAGTATTTT